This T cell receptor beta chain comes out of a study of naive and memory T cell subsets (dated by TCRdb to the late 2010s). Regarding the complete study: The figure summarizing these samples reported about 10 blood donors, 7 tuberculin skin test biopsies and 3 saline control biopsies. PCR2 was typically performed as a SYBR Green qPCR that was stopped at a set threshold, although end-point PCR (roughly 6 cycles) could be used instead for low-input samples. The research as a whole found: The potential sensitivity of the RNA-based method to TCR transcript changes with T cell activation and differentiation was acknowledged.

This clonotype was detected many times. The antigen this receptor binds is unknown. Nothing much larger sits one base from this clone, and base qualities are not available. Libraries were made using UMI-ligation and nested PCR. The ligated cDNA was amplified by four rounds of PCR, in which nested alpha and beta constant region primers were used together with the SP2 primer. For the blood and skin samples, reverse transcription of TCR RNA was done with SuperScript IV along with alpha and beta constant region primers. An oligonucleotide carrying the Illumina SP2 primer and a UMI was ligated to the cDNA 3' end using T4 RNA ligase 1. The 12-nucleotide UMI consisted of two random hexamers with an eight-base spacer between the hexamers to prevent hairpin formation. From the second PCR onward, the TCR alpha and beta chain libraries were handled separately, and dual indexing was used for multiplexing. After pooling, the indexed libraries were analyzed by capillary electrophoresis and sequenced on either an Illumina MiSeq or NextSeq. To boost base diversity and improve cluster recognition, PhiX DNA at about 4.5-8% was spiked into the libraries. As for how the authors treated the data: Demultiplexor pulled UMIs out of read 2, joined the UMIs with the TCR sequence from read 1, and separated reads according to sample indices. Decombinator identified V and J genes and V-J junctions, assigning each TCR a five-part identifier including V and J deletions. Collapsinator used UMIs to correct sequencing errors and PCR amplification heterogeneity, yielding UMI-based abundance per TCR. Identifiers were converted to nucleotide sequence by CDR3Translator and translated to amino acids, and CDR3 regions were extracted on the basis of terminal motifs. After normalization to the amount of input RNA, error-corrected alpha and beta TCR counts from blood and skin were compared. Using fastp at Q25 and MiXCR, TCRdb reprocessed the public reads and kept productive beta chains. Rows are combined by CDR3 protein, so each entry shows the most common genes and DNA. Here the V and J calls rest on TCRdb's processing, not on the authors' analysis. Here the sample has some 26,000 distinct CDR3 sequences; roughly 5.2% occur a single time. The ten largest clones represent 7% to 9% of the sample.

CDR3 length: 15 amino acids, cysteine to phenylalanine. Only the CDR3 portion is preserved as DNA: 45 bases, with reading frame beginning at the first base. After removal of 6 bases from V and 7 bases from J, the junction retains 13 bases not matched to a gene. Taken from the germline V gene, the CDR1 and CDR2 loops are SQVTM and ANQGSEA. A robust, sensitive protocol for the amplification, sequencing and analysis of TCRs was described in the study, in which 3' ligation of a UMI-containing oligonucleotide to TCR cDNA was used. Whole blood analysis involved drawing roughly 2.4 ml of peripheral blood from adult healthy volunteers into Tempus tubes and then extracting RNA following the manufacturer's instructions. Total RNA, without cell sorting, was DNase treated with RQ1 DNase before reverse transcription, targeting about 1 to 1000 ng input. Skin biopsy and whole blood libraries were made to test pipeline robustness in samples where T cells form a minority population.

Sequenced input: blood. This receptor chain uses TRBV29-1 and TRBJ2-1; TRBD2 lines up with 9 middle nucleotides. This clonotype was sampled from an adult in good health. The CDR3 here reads CSVPLPGLAGNEQFF. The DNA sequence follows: TGCAGCGTACCCCTTCCGGGACTAGCTGGAAATGAGCAGTTCTTC.